This T cell receptor (beta chain) was sequenced for a study of blood T cells in healthy people across ages. For the second PCR, which ran for about 6 to 12 cycles, a sample-barcoded 5' primer and a J-beta primer mix were used. TCRdb itself ran the 5' RACE reads through MiXCR, one entry per CDR3 protein. Here the sample spans about 900,000 distinct CDR3 sequences, approximately 67% being singletons. The sequenced material came from blood. The receptor was isolated from a man aged 25 to 40 in good health.

The CDR3 protein is CSARDLSKGPYEQYF. The CDR3, as DNA: TGCAGTGCTAGAGATCTCAGTAAGGGTCCCTACGAGCAGTACTTC. The J gene is TRBJ2-7, the V gene TRBV20-1; D ambiguous. Between the trimmed V and J ends, which lost 0 bases and 2 bases, there was a span of 14 bases. The CDR3 is 15 amino acids. Per the germline V gene, CDR1 is DFQATT and CDR2 is SNEGSKA (reference sequence).